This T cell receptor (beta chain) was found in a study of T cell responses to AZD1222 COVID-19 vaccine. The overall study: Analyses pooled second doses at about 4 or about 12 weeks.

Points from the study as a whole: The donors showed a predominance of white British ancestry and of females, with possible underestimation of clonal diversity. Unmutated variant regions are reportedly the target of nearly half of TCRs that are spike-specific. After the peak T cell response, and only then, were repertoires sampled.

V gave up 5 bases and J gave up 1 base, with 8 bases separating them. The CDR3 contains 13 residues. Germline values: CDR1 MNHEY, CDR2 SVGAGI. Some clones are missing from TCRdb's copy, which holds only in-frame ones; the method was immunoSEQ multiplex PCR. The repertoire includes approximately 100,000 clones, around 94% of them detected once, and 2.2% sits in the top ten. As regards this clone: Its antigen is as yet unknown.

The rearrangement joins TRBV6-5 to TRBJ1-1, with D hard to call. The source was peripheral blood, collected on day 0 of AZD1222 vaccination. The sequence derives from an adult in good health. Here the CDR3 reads CASSTGRNTEAFF. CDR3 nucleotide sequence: TGTGCCAGCAGTACGGGGAGGAACACTGAAGCTTTCTTT.